The TCR beta chain under discussion was sequenced for a study of blood T cell repertoires in COVID-19. Original data processing: Reference gene primer amplification gave nucleated cell count estimates. Clones were read by immunoSEQ multiplex PCR, and TCRdb kept only the in-frame ones, dropping some. Clonal size and the V and J genes are those of that table, whereas D and trimming came from the DNA. The profile shows hundreds of thousands of clones, around nine tenths of them singletons. This receptor was taken from a man in his sixties or seventies with acute or convalescent COVID-19. Sequencing input: peripheral blood.

The CDR3 loop is CASSPVGGDFWEQFF. The CDR3 DNA reads TGTGCCAGCAGCCCCGTCGGGGGGGATTTTTGGGAGCAGTTCTTC. The chain combines TRBV5-4 with TRBJ2-1, with 8 bases aligning to TRBD2. The CDR3 is made up of 15 amino acids. Germline CDR1 and CDR2: SGHNT and YYREEE (reference sequence). The V and J ends lost 4 bases and 10 bases, in that order; junction bases with no gene match: 13. Combining the CDR3 with reference TRBV5-4 and TRBJ2-1 gives the whole variable domain ETGVTQSPTHLIKTRGQQVTLRCSSQSGHNTVSWYQQALGQGPQFIFQYYREEENGRGNFPPRFSGLQFPNYSSELNVNALELDDSALYLCASSPVGGDFWEQFFGPGTRLTVL.